The clone carrying this T cell receptor beta chain was detected only a few times. The assay was immunoSEQ multiplex PCR, and TCRdb's table has in-frame clones only and misses some. Of roughly 42,000 clones listed, around 90% are singletons. The data are from a study of OX40 agonist ivuxolimab in advanced cancers. The receptor comes from an adult with an advanced solid tumor such as melanoma, head and neck, liver or kidney cancer. This specimen consisted of CD4+ or CD8+ T cells sorted from blood, obtained in a trial of the OX40 agonist ivuxolimab.

The CDR3 is CASSQAGNTEAFF. The CDR3 DNA follows: TGCGCCAGCAGCCAAGCGGGAAACACTGAAGCTTTCTTT. The rearrangement links TRBV4-3 to TRBJ1-1; unclear D gene. V was trimmed by 1 base and J by 2 bases, leaving 5 bases between them. The length of the CDR3 is 13 residues. CDR1 and CDR2 (germline): LGHNA, YSLEER.